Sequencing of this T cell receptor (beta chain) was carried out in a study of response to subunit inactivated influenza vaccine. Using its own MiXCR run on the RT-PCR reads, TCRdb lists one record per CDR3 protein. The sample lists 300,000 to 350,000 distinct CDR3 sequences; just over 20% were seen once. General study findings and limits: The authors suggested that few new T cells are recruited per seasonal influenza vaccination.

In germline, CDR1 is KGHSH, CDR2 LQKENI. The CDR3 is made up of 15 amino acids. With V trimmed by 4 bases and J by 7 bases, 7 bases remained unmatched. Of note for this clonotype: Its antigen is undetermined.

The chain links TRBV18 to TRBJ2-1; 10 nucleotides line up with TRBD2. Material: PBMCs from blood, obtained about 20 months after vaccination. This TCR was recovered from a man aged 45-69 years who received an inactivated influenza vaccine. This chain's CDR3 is CASSLQREGQNEQFF. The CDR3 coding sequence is TGTGCCAGCTCACTCCAGCGGGAGGGCCAGAATGAGCAGTTCTTC.